The 20 T cell receptor beta chains below were found in one sample sequenced in a study of blood T cells in healthy people across ages. Primed by a sample-barcoded 5' primer and a J-beta primer mix, a second PCR proceeded for roughly 7 to 11 cycles. Each CDR3 protein gets one entry after TCRdb re-called the 5' RACE reads with MiXCR. The data show around 1.7 million distinct CDR3 sequences, 28% seen once. Sequenced sample: blood. These receptors came from a woman younger than 45 in good health.

The CDR3 sequence is CASSDRDRVETQYF. Written as DNA, the CDR3 is TGTGCCAGCTCTGATAGGGACAGGGTAGAGACCCAGTACTTC. This chain links TRBV6-1 with TRBJ2-5; 9 nucleotides match TRBD1. The V segment lost 8 bases and the J segment 4 bases; nucleotides outside the gene matches: 8. Germline CDR1 and CDR2: MNHNS and SASEGT. This CDR3 has 14 residues.

The V gene is TRBV30, the J gene TRBJ2-5; weak D call: TRBD2 (6 bases). Germline V gene lookup returns CDR1 GTSNPN and CDR2 SVGIG (reference sequence). Trimming removed 8 bases from V and 11 bases from J, with 21 bases in between. This CDR3 has 12 amino acids. The CDR3 is CATKRGWGEQYF. Here the CDR3 DNA reads TGTGCCACCAAACGGGGGTGGGGAGAGCAGTACTTC.

This clonotype occurred a few times. The chain combines TRBV6-1 with TRBJ1-2; D is unclear. Trimming took off 3 bases at V and 6 bases at J, with 8 bases between the two ends. CDR3 length: 12 amino acids. Per germline, CDR1 MNHNS and CDR2 SASEGT. The CDR3 loop reads CASSEEGHGYTF. The CDR3 nucleotides are TGTGCCAGCAGTGAGGAGGGCCATGGCTACACCTTC.

This chain joins TRBV29-1 and TRBJ1-2, with TRBD1 as a possible D gene (5 bases). The CDR3 is 14 residues long. Between the trimmed V and J ends, which lost 3 bases and 4 bases, there was a span of 15 bases. CDR1 and CDR2 (germline): SQVTM, ANQGSEA. The CDR3 reads CSVEVTVQLYGYTF. The CDR3 nucleotides are TGCAGCGTTGAGGTGACAGTCCAACTCTATGGCTACACCTTC.

The chain couples TRBV5-6 to TRBJ1-1; 9 bases are shared with TRBD1. The germline V gene has CDR1 SGHDT and CDR2 YYEEEE. V was pared by 0 bases and J by 4 bases, with 7 bases of the junction left unmatched. The CDR3 is made up of 16 amino acids. The CDR3 sequence: CASSLVFGQGSTEAFF. CDR3 sequence (DNA): TGTGCCAGCAGCTTGGTTTTCGGACAGGGGAGCACTGAAGCTTTCTTT.

This clonotype was detected a few times. The CDR3 loop is CASSTGTGWTGELFF. In DNA form, the CDR3 reads TGTGCCAGCAGCACCGGGACAGGGTGGACCGGGGAGCTGTTTTTT. The gene calls are TRBV9 and TRBJ2-2; 9 bases line up with TRBD1. Germline lookup yields CDR1 SGDLS and CDR2 YYNGEE. The CDR3 has 15 amino acids. J was trimmed by 5 bases and V by 4 bases; bases with no gene match: 6.

The table lists this clonotype with a few counts. The chain has TRBV7-2 and TRBJ2-7; D may match TRBD1 or TRBD2 (6 bases each). The CDR3 consists of 17 residues. Trimming removed 0 bases from V and 0 bases from J, with 15 bases in between. CDR1 is SGHTA and CDR2 is FQGNSA in the germline V gene. The CDR3: CASSLAERGESSYEQYF. CDR3 nucleotide sequence: TGTGCCAGCAGCTTAGCGGAAAGGGGGGAATCCTCCTACGAGCAGTACTTC. The full variable domain, with the rest looked up from reference TRBV7-2 and TRBJ2-7, is GAGVSQSPSNKVTEKGKDVELRCDPISGHTALYWYRQSLGQGLEFLIYFQGNSAPDKSGLPSDRFSAERTGGSVSTLTIQRTQQEDSAVYLCASSLAERGESSYEQYFGPGTRLTVT.

J is TRBJ2-7 and V is TRBV6-1, with 7 bases lining up with TRBD2. The CDR3 extends over 18 amino acids. V shed 5 bases and J 7 bases; nucleotides not matched to a gene: 23. Germline loops: CDR1 MNHNS, CDR2 SASEGT. The DNA for the CDR3 is TGTGCCAGCAGTCCCCAGGCGGGGGTCAGGTCCTCCTACAATGAGCAGTACTTC. Protein: CASSPQAGVRSSYNEQYF.

V and J are TRBV5-5 and TRBJ2-1; D is ambiguous. Trimming took 4 bases from V and 2 from J, leaving 10 bases between them. Germline CDR1 SGHKS, CDR2 YYEKEE (reference sequence). CDR3 size: 14 residues. The CDR3 is CASSRDWAYNEQFF. The DNA for the CDR3 is TGTGCCAGCAGCCGAGACTGGGCCTACAATGAGCAGTTCTTC. The full variable domain, with the rest looked up from reference TRBV5-5 and TRBJ2-1, is DAGVTQSPTHLIKTRGQQVTLRCSPISGHKSVSWYQQVLGQGPQFIFQYYEKEERGRGNFPDRFSARQFPNYSSELNVNALLLGDSALYLCASSRDWAYNEQFFGPGTRLTVL.

The chain couples TRBV6-6 to TRBJ2-7; D tentatively reads TRBD1 or TRBD2 (5 bases each). Germline CDR1 and CDR2: MNHNY and SVGAGI (reference sequence). This CDR3 is 13 amino acids long. V was shortened by 6 bases and J by 10 bases, with 19 bases between the two germline ends. This chain's CDR3 is CASSPGTLRVQYF. CDR3 DNA sequence: TGTGCCAGCAGCCCGGGGACCCTACGTGTCCAGTACTTC.

This chain joins TRBV2 and TRBJ1-6, with 8 positions matching TRBD1. The CDR3 sequence is 15 residues long. Germline CDR1 is SNHLY and CDR2 is FYNNEI. V lost 8 bases to trimming and J lost 10 bases; unmatched junction nucleotides: 13. This CDR3 is CASGNPTGDRSPLHF. The CDR3 DNA sequence: TGTGCCAGCGGAAACCCGACAGGGGATAGGTCACCCCTCCACTTT.

The chain recombines TRBV5-1 with TRBJ1-2; TRBD1 matches at 7 bases. The germline gives CDR1 SGHRS, CDR2 YFSETQ. V shed 0 bases and J 6 bases; nucleotides not matched to a gene: 5. The length of the CDR3 is 14 residues. DNA of the CDR3: TGCGCCAGCAGCTTGGGGGAGACAGGGAATGGCTACACCTTC. Its translation: CASSLGETGNGYTF. The whole variable domain, remainder taken from reference TRBV5-1 and TRBJ1-2, is KAGVTQTPRYLIKTRGQQVTLSCSPISGHRSVSWYQQTPGQGLQFLFEYFSETQRNKGNFPGRFSGRQFSNSRSEMNVSTLELGDSALYLCASSLGETGNGYTFGSGTRLTVV.

V gene TRBV4-3 combines with J gene TRBJ2-7; no clear D. Looked up from germline, CDR1 is LGHNA and CDR2 is YSLEER. Deletions cut 0 bases from V and 7 bases from J, with 22 bases between. CDR3 length: 17 residues. CDR3 amino acids: CASSQDFLGSGRREQYF. The CDR3 DNA reads TGCGCCAGCAGCCAAGATTTTTTGGGTTCAGGTCGGCGGGAGCAGTACTTC.

This clonotype appeared a few times. This rearrangement joins TRBV2 to TRBJ2-7, with TRBD2 matching over 8 bases. The germline CDR1 and CDR2 sequences are SNHLY and FYNNEI. With 5 bases clipped from V and 2 bases from J, the junction kept 8 bases outside the gene matches. This CDR3 region has 15 residues. CDR3 nucleotide sequence: TGTGCCAGCAGTCCATTAACGGGGGGGCCCTACGAGCAGTACTTC. Translating gives CASSPLTGGPYEQYF.

This clonotype was observed a single time. A much larger clonotype is one base distant, so this may be a read error. CDR3 loop: CTSSDRGQEQETQYF. CDR3 nucleotides: TGTACCAGCAGTGACAGGGGGCAGGAGCAAGAGACCCAGTACTTC. The chain uses TRBV6-2 or TRBV6-3 and TRBJ2-5, with 10 bases lining up with TRBD1. The CDR3 is 15 amino acids. The germline V gene has CDR1 MNHEY and CDR2 SVGEGT.

This clonotype was found a few times. The V and J genes are TRBV27 and TRBJ2-1, with TRBD2 matching over 7 bases. Germline values: CDR1 MNHEY, CDR2 SMNVEV (reference sequence). The length of the CDR3 is 18 residues. V shed 7 bases, J shed 4 bases, and the junction held 19 bases outside the gene matches. The CDR3: CASTGVRLAEGRYNEQFF. The DNA for the CDR3 is TGTGCCAGCACCGGGGTCCGACTAGCTGAGGGACGGTACAATGAGCAGTTCTTC.

The chain is built from TRBV20-1 and TRBJ2-5; 13 positions match TRBD2. The CDR3 spans 19 residues. CDR1 is DFQATT, CDR2 SNEGSKA, per germline (reference sequence). V lost 1 base, J lost 3 bases, and 14 bases stayed unmatched. This chain's CDR3 is CSARVNPGLAGRREETQYF. CDR3 bases: TGCAGTGCTAGAGTGAACCCGGGACTAGCGGGGAGGAGGGAAGAGACCCAGTACTTC.

The rearrangement uses TRBV4-3 and TRBJ2-1; possibly TRBD1 for D (5 bases). The CDR3 contains 15 residues. Trimming left V 0 bases short and J 4 bases short, with 10 bases between. Looked up from germline, CDR1 is LGHNA and CDR2 is YSLEER. The CDR3 sequence: CASSQDVRQYNEQFF. The CDR3 DNA sequence: TGCGCCAGCAGCCAAGATGTACGACAGTACAATGAGCAGTTCTTC.

The J gene is TRBJ2-5, the V gene TRBV24-1; D perhaps matches TRBD1 (6 bases). The CDR3 runs to 14 residues. V was shortened by 7 bases and J by 2 bases, with 13 bases between the two germline ends. The germline V gene has CDR1 KGHDR and CDR2 SFDVKD. The CDR3 DNA sequence: TGTGCCACCAGGGATGGGACACCTCAAGAGACCCAGTACTTC. Its protein product is CATRDGTPQETQYF.

Note on this clonotype: Possible read error: a much larger clone is one base away. The chain joins TRBV5-1 to TRBJ2-7; D possibly corresponds to TRBD1 (6 bases). The CDR3 spans 14 residues. From germline, CDR1 is SGHRS and CDR2 YFSETQ. As DNA, the CDR3 is TGCGCCAGCTGCTTCCGGTCAGGGGCCTACGAGCAGTACTTC. Its protein is CASCFRSGAYEQYF.